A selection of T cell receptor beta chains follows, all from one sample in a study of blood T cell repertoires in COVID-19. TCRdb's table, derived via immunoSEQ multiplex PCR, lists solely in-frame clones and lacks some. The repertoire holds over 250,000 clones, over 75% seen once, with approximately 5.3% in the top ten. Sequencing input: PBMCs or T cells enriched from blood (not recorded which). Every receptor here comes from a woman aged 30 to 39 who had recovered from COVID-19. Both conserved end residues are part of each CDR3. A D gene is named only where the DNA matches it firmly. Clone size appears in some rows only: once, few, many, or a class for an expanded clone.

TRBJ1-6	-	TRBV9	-	CASSLETDNSPLHF	TGTGCCAGCAGCCTAGAGACAGATAATTCACCCCTCCACTTT
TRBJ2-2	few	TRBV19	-	CAGGPGAGELFF	TGTGCCGGCGGCCCCGGCGCCGGGGAGCTGTTTTTT
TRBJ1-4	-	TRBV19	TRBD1	CASSPDRASNEKLFF	TGTGCCAGTAGCCCAGACAGGGCTTCTAATGAAAAACTGTTTTTT
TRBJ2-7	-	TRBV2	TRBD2	CASSGGLALYEQYF	TGTGCCAGCAGTGGCGGACTAGCGTTGTACGAGCAGTACTTC
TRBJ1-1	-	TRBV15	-	CATSRDQGAEAFF	TGTGCCACCAGCAGAGATCAGGGCGCTGAAGCTTTCTTT
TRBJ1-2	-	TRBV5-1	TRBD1	CASSWTGQGEGYTF	TGCGCCAGCAGCTGGACCGGACAGGGGGAGGGCTACACCTTC
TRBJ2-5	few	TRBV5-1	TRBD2	CASSPGRGREETQYF	TGCGCCAGCAGCCCCGGGCGGGGGAGGGAAGAGACCCAGTACTTC
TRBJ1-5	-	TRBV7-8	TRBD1	CASSLALTGRDQPQHF	TGTGCCAGCAGCTTAGCCCTGACAGGGAGAGATCAGCCCCAGCATTTT
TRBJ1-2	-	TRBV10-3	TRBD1	CAISDSTGGWNYGYTF	TGTGCCATCAGTGACTCAACAGGGGGGTGGAACTATGGCTACACCTTC
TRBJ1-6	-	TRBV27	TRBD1	CASSSGTGGRSYNSPLHF	TGTGCCAGCAGTTCCGGGACAGGGGGCCGGTCCTATAATTCACCCCTCCACTTT
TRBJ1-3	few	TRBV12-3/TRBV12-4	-	CASSSGFGNTIYF	TGTGCCAGCAGTTCGGGGTTCGGAAACACCATATATTTT
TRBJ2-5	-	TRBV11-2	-	CASSLDLEETQYF	TGTGCCAGCAGCTTAGATTTAGAAGAGACCCAGTACTTC
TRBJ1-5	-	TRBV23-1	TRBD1	CASSQTDRVDQPQHF	TGCGCCAGCAGTCAAACCGACAGGGTTGATCAGCCCCAGCATTTT
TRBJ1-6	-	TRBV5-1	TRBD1	CASSPGQGLIGTLHF	TGCGCCAGCAGCCCGGGACAGGGGCTAATAGGTACCCTCCACTTT
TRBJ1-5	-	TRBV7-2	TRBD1	CASSFDRVQPQHF	TGTGCCAGCAGCTTTGACAGGGTTCAGCCCCAGCATTTT
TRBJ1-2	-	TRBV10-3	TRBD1	CAITRDSPTNYGYTF	TGTGCCATCACCCGGGACAGCCCTACTAACTATGGCTACACCTTC
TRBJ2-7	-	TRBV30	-	CAWSTTSYEQYF	TGTGCCTGGAGTACTACGTCGTACGAGCAGTACTTC
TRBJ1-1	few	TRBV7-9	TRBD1	CASRQGFNTEAFF	TGTGCCAGCCGACAGGGTTTTAACACTGAAGCTTTCTTT
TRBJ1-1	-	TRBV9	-	CASSVVSRVSTEAFF	TGTGCCAGCAGCGTAGTGTCCCGGGTCTCTACTGAAGCTTTCTTT
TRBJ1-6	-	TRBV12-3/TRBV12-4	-	CASSDSATSPLHF	TGTGCCAGCAGCGACTCCGCTACTTCACCCCTCCACTTT
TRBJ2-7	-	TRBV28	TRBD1	CASRIPGTGTEQYF	TGTGCCAGCAGGATTCCCGGGACAGGGACTGAGCAGTACTTC
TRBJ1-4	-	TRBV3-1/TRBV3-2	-	CASSHRGMGNEKLFF	TGTGCCAGCAGCCACAGGGGCATGGGTAATGAAAAACTGTTTTTT
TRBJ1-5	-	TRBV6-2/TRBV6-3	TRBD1	CASSGQGASVGGNQPQHF	TGTGCCAGCAGCGGACAGGGCGCGTCAGTAGGAGGGAATCAGCCCCAGCATTTT
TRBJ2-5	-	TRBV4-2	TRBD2	CASSPSFGGGRETQYF	TGTGCCAGCAGCCCCAGTTTTGGGGGGGGGAGGGAGACCCAGTACTTC
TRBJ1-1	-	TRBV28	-	CASSLGGGTEAFF	TGTGCCAGCAGTTTGGGCGGGGGGACTGAAGCTTTCTTT
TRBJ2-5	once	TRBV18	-	CASSVGSQGGETQYF	TGTGCCAGCTCAGTTGGATCCCAAGGAGGAGAGACCCAGTACTTC
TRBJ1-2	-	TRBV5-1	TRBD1	CASSEMTGAYGYTF	TGCGCCAGCAGCGAAATGACAGGGGCCTATGGCTACACCTTC
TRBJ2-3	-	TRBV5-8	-	CASSLGPSTDTQYF	TGTGCCAGCAGCTTGGGTCCTAGCACAGATACGCAGTATTTT
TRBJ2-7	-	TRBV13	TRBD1	CASSLGGTGFYEQYF	TGTGCCAGCAGCTTAGGAGGGACAGGGTTCTACGAGCAGTACTTC
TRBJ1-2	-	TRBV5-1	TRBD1	CASSLGTGGRGYTF	TGCGCCAGCAGCTTAGGGACAGGCGGGAGAGGCTACACCTTC
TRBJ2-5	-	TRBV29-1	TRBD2	CSVPRVAGAGETQYF	TGCAGCGTTCCTCGGGTAGCGGGGGCCGGGGAGACCCAGTACTTC
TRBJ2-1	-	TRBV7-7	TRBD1	CASSPLTGGAYNEQFF	TGTGCTAGCAGCCCCTTAACAGGGGGCGCCTACAATGAGCAGTTCTTC
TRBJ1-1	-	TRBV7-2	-	CASSMREGLPKRNTEAFF	TGTGCCAGCAGCATGAGGGAGGGCCTACCGAAGCGGAACACTGAAGCTTTCTTT
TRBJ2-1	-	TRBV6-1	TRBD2	CASSESGEGFF	TGTGCCAGCAGTGAATCGGGGGAGGGGTTCTTC
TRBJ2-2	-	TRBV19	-	CASSTRKQGGTGELFF	TGTGCCAGTAGCACAAGAAAGCAGGGTGGAACCGGGGAGCTGTTTTTT
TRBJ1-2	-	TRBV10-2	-	CASSRGEGRNYGYTF	TGCGCCAGCTCCCGAGGTGAGGGGAGGAACTATGGCTACACCTTC
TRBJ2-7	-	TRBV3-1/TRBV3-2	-	CASSQAIGATSYEQYF	TGTGCCAGCAGCCAGGCTATAGGGGCCACCTCCTACGAGCAGTACTTC
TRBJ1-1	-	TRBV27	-	CASSLSRVNTEAFF	TGTGCCAGCAGTTTATCTCGGGTCAACACTGAAGCTTTCTTT
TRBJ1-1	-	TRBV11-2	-	CASSLIFIALGGTEAFF	TGTGCCAGCAGCTTAATTTTTATAGCGTTGGGGGGCACTGAAGCTTTCTTT